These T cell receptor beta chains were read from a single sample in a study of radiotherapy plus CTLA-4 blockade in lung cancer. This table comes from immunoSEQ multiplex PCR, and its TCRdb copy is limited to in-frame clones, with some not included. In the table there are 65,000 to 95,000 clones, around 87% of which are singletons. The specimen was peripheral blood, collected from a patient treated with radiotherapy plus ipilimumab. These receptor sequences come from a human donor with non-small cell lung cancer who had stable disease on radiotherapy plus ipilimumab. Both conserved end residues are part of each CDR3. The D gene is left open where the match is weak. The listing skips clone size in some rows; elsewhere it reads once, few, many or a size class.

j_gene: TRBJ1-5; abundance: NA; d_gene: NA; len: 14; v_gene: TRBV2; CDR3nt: TGTGCCAGCAAACATGACAATAGCAATCAGCCCCAGCATTTT; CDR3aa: CASKHDNSNQPQHF
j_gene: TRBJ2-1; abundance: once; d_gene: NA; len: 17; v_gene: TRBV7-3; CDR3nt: TGTGCCAGCAGCTCAAGCCTCGGACAGCGTGGCAATCATGAGCAGTTCTTC; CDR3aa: CASSSSLGQRGNHEQFF
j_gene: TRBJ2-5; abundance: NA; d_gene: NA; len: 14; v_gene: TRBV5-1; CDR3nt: TGCGCCAGCAGCTTGGCCAAAGCTGTCGAGACCCAGTACTTC; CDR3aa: CASSLAKAVETQYF
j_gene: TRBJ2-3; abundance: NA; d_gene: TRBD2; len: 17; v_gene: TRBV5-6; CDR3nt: TGTGCCAGCAGCTATGTCCTAGCGGGGGGGCCCACAGATACGCAGTATTTT; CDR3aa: CASSYVLAGGPTDTQYF
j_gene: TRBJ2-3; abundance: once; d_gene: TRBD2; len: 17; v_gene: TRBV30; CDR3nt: TGTGCCTGGAGCACCTCTTTTACTAGCGCCCACACAGATACGCAGTATTTT; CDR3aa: CAWSTSFTSAHTDTQYF
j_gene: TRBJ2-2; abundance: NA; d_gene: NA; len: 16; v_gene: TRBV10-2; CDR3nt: TGCGCCAGCAGTGAGTCGGCGGGGACGAACACCGGGGAGCTGTTTTTT; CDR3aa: CASSESAGTNTGELFF
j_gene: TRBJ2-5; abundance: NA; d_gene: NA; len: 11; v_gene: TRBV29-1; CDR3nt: TGCAGCGTTGACTTATCGGAGACCCAGTACTTC; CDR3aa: CSVDLSETQYF
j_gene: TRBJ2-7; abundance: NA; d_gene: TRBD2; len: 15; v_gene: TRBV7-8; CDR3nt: TGTGCCAGCAGCTTGGCACTAGCGGTCGCCTACGAGCAGTACTTC; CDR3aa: CASSLALAVAYEQYF
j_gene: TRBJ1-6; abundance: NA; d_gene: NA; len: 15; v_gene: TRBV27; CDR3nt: TGTGCCAGCAGTTATTGGGTGAGTGGAAATTCACCCCTCCACTTT; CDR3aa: CASSYWVSGNSPLHF
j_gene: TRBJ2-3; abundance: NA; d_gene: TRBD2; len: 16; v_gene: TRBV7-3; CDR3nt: TGTGCCAGCAGCTCCCGCAGAGCGGGGGGGCCAGATACGCAGTATTTT; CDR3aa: CASSSRRAGGPDTQYF
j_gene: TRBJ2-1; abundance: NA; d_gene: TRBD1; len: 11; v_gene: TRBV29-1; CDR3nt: TGCAGCGTTGACAGGGGGCTTGAGCAGTTCTTC; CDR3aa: CSVDRGLEQFF
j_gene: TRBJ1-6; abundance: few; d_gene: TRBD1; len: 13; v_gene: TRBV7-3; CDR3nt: TGTGCCAGCAGCCGGGGACAGGGAAGACCCCTCCACTTT; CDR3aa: CASSRGQGRPLHF
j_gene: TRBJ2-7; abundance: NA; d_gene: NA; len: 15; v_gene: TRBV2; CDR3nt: TGTGCCAGCAGTGAAGAGGCAGGGTCCTCCTACGAGCAGTACTTC; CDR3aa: CASSEEAGSSYEQYF
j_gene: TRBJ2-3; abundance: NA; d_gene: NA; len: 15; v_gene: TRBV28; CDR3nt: TGTGCCAGCAGTGAAGGGACACGACACACAGATACGCAGTATTTT; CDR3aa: CASSEGTRHTDTQYF
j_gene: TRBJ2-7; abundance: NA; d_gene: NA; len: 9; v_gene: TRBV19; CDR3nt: TGTAGGAGGGCAGGGGAGCAGTACTTC; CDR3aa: CRRAGEQYF
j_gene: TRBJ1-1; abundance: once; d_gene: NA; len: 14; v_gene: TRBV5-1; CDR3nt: TGCGCCAGCAGCCCTTCCAGGGTTTTCCCTGAAGCTTTCTTT; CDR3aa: CASSPSRVFPEAFF
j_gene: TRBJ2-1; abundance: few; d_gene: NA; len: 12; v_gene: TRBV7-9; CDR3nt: TGTGCCAGCAGTTTGGTGATGGATGAGCAGTTCTTC; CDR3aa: CASSLVMDEQFF
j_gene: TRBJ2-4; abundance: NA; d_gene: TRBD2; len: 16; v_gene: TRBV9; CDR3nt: TGTGCCAGCAGCGCGACTAGCGGACTAGCCAAAAACATTCAGTACTTC; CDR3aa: CASSATSGLAKNIQYF
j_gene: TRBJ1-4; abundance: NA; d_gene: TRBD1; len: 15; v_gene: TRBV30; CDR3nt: TGTGCCTGGAGTAGAGACAGGGGAACTAATGAAAAACTGTTTTTT; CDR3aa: CAWSRDRGTNEKLFF
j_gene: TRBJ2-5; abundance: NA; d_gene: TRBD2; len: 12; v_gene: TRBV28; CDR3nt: TGTGCCAGCAGTTTGGCGGGAGGGACCCAGTACTTC; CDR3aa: CASSLAGGTQYF
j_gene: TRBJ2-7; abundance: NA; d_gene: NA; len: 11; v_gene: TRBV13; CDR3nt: TGTGCCAGCAGCTTAGACTACGAGCAGTACTTC; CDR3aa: CASSLDYEQYF
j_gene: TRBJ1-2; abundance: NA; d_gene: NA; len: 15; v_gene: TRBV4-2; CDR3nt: TGTGCCAGCAGCCAAGGCAGCCCATCCAACTATGGCTACACCTTC; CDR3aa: CASSQGSPSNYGYTF
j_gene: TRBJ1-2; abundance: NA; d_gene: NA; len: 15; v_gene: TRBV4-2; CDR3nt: TGTGCCAGCAGCCAAGATCCCGGCAGGGTCCTCGGCTACACCTTC; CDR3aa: CASSQDPGRVLGYTF
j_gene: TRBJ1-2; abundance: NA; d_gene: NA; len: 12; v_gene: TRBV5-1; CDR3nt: TGCGCCAGCAGCTTGAGTGGATATGGCTACACCTTC; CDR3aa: CASSLSGYGYTF
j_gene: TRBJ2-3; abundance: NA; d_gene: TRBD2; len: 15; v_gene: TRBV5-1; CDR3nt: TGCGCCAGCACCCGGGACTACCTTAGCACAGATACGCAGTATTTT; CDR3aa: CASTRDYLSTDTQYF
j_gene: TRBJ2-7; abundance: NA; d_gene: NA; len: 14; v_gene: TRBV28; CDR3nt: TGTGCCAGCAGTTCCCCTGGGACACTCTACGAGCAGTACTTC; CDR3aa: CASSSPGTLYEQYF
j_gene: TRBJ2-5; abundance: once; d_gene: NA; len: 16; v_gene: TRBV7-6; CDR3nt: TGTGCCAGCAGCTTAGCGCGTCAGACACCACAAGAGACCCAGTACTTC; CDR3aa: CASSLARQTPQETQYF